Reported below is one T cell receptor beta chain. This table comes from immunoSEQ multiplex PCR, and its TCRdb copy is limited to in-frame clones, with some not included. This table holds over 650,000 clones, about 90% found once. The sample originates from a study of shared T cell receptors in the human thymus. The CDR3 has 13 residues. Trimming shortened V by 5 bases and J by 6 bases, and 10 bases separated the two germline ends. Per germline, CDR1 LNHDA and CDR2 SQIVND (reference sequence). In addition, the sample was reused for a study of human thymus T cells. From that report: Having surgery to correct congenital heart defects, healthy Finnish infants acted as the donors. Blood and thymic repertoires both appeared biased in V and J gene usage. Thymic repertoires from unrelated individuals overlapped highly, related research reported.

The specimen sequenced was thymocytes. This TCR came from a boy under two years old with a congenital heart defect. V is TRBV19 and J is TRBJ2-2; weak D call: TRBD2 (5 bases). CDR3 DNA: TGTGCCAGTAGTGGAGGAGCGGCCGGGGAGCTGTTTTTT. Its translation is CASSGGAAGELFF. The variable domain in full, completed from reference TRBV19 and TRBJ2-2, reads DGGITQSPKYLFRKEGQNVTLSCEQNLNHDAMYWYRQDPGQGLRLIYYSQIVNDFQKGDIAEGYSVSREKKESFPLTVTSAQKNPTAFYLCASSGGAAGELFFGEGSRLTVL.